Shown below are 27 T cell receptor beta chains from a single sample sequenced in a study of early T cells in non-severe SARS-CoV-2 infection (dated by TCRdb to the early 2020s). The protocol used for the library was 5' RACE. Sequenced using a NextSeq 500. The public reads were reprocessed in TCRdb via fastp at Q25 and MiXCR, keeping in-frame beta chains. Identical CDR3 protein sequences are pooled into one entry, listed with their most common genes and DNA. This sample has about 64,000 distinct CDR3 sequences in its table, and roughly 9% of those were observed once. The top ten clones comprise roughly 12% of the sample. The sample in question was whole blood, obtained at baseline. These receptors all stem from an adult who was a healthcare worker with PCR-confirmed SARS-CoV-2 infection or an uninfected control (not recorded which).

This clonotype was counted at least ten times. CDR3 amino acids: CASSSYTEDGNTEAFF. The CDR3 DNA reads as TGTGCCAGCAGCTCTTACACTGAGGATGGGAACACTGAAGCTTTCTTT. This chain uses TRBV7-3 with TRBJ1-1; D is undetermined. This CDR3 spans 16 amino acids. Germline V gene sequence: CDR1 SGHTA, CDR2 FQGTGA. Trimming cost V 4 bases and J 1 base, with 16 bases left between them.

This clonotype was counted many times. In DNA form, the CDR3 reads TGCGCCAGCAGCCAAGAAGGGATTAGCGGGAGGGTTTATGGGAATGAGCAGTTCTTC. This codes for CASSQEGISGRVYGNEQFF. The chain recombines TRBV4-1 with TRBJ2-1; 11 bases are shared with TRBD2. The CDR3 extends over 19 amino acids. Germline-derived CDR1 and CDR2 are MGHRA and YSYEKL. Germline trimming cut 0 bases from V and 7 bases from J; bases unmatched to any gene: 14.

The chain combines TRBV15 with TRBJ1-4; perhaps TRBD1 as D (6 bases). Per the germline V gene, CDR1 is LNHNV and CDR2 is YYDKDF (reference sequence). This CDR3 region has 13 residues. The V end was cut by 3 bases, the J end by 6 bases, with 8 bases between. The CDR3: CATSRGADEKLFF. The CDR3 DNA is TGTGCCACCAGCAGGGGGGCTGATGAAAAACTGTTTTTT.

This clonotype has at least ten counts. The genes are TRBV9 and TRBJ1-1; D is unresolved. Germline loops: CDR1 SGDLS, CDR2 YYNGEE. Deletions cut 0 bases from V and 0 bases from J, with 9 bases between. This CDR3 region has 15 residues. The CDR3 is CASSVEPTMNTEAFF. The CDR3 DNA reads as TGTGCCAGCAGCGTAGAACCTACTATGAACACTGAAGCTTTCTTT.

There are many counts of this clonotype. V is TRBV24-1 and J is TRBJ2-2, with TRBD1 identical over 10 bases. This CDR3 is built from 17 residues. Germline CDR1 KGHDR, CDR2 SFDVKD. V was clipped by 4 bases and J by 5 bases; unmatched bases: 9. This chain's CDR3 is CATSESPGQGWTGELFF. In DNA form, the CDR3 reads TGTGCCACCAGTGAGAGTCCGGGACAGGGGTGGACCGGGGAGCTGTTTTTT.

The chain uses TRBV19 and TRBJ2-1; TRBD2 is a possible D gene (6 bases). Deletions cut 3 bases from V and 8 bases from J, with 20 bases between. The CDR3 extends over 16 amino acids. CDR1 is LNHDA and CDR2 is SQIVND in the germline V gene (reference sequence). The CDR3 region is CASSIRRGSGRDEQFF. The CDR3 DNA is TGTGCCAGTAGTATTCGGAGGGGTAGCGGTAGGGATGAGCAGTTCTTC.

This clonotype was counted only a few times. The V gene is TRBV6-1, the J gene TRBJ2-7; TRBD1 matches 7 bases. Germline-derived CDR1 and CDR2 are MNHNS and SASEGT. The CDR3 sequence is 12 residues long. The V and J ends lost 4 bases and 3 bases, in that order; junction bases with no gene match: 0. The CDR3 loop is CASSGDSYEQYF. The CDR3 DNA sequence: TGTGCCAGCAGTGGGGACAGCTACGAGCAGTACTTC.

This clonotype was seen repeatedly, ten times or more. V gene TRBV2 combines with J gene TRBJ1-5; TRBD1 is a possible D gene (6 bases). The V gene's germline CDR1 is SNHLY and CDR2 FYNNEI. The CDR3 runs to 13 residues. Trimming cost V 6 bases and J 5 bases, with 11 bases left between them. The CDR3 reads CASSGGRDQPQHF. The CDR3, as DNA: TGTGCCAGCAGCGGGGGGCGTGATCAGCCCCAGCATTTT.

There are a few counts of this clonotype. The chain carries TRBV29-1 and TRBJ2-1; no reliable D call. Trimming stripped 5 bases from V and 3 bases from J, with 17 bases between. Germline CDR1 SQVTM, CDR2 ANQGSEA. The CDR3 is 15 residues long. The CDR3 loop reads CSVHKDGRGYNEQFF. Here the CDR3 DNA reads TGCAGCGTTCATAAGGACGGGCGAGGCTACAATGAGCAGTTCTTC.

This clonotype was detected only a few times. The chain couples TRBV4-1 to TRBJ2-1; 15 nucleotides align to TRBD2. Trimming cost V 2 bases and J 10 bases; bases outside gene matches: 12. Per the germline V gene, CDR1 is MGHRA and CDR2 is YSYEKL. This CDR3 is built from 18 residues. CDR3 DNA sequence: TGCGCCAGCAGCCAACCCGGGACTAGCGGGAGGCGAGAAGGGGAGCAGTTCTTC. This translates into CASSQPGTSGRREGEQFF.

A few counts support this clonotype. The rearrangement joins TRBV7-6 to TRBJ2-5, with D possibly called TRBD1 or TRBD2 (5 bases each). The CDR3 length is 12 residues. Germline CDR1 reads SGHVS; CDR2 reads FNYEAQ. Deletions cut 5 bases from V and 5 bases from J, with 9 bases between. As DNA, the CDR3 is TGTGCCAGCAGCGCCAGGGAGGAGACCCAGTACTTC. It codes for CASSAREETQYF.

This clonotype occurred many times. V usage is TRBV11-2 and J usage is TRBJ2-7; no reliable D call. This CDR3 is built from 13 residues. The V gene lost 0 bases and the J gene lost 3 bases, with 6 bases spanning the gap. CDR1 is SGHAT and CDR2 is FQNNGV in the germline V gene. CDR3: CASSLERRYEQYF. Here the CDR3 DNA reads TGTGCCAGCAGCTTAGAGCGGCGCTACGAGCAGTACTTC.

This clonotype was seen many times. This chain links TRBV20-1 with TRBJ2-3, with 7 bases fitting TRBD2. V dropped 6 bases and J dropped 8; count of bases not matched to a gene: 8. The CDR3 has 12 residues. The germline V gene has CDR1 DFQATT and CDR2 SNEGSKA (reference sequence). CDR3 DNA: TGCAGTGCGGGAGGGCTAGACACTACGCAGTATTTT. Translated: CSAGGLDTTQYF.

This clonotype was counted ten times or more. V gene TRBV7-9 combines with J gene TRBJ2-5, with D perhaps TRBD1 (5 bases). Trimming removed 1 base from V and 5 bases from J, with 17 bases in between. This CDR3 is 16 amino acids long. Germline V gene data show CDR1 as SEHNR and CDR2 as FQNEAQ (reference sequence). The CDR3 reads CASSLENRHMSETQYF. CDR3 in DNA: TGTGCCAGCAGCTTAGAAAACAGGCATATGTCGGAGACCCAGTACTTC.

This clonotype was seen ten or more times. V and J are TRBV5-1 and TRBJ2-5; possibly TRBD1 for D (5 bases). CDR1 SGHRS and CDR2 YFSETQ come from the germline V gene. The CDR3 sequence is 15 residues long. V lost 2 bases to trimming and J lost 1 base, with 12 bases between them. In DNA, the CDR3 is TGCGCCAGCAGCTTTGGGGCAGGGCCCCAAGAGACCCAGTACTTC. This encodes CASSFGAGPQETQYF.

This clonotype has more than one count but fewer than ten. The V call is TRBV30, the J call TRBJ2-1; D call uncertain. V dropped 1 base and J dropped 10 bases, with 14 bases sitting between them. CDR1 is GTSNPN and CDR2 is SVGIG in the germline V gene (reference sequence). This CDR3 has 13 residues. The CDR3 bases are TGTGCCTGGAGTGATTTTCGAGGTACCGAGCAGTTCTTC. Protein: CAWSDFRGTEQFF.

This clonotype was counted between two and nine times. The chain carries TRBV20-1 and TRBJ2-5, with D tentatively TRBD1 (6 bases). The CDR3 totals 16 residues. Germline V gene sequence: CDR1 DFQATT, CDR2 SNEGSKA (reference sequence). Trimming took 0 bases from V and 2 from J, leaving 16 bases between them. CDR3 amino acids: CSARDSLGTTQETQYF. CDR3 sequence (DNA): TGCAGTGCTAGAGACTCCCTTGGGACAACTCAAGAGACCCAGTACTTC.

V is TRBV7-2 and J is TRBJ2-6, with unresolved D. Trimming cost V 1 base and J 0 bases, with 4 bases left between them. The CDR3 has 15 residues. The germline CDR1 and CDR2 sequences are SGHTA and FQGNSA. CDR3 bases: TGTGCCAGCAGCTTAGGGGGCTCTGGGGCCAACGTCCTGACTTTC. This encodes CASSLGGSGANVLTF.

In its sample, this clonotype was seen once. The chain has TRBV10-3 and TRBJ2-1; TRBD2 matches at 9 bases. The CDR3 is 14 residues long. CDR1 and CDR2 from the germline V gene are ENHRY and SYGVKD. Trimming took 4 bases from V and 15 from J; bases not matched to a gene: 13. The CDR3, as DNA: TGTGCCATCAGTGCCCTGGCTAGCGGGGCCGAGTGGTTCTTC. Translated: CAISALASGAEWFF.

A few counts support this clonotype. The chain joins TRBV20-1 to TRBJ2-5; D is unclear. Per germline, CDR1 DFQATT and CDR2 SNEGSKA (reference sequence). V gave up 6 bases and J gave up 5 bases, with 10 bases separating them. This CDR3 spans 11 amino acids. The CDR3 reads CSAQTRETQYF. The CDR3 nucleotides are TGCAGTGCGCAGACCCGGGAGACCCAGTACTTC.

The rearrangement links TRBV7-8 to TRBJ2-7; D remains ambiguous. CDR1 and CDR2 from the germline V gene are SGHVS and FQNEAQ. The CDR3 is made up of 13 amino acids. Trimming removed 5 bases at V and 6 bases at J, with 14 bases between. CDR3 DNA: TGTGCCAGCAGCCCGTTGGGGTACGGCGAGCAGTACTTC. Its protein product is CASSPLGYGEQYF.

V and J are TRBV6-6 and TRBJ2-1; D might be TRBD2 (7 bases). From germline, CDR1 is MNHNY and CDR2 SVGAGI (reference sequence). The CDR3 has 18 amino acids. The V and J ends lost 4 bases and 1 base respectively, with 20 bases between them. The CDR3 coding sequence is TGTGCCAGCAGTTCTGGACTAGGGGGGGCATCGTCCTACAATGAGCAGTTCTTC. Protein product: CASSSGLGGASSYNEQFF.

The chain's CDR3 is CASSKDEAASYEQYF. The DNA of the CDR3 is TGTGCCAGCAGCAAAGACGAGGCAGCCTCCTACGAGCAGTACTTC. The genes are TRBV21-1 and TRBJ2-7. TRBV21-1 is a pseudogene locus. The CDR3 totals 15 residues.

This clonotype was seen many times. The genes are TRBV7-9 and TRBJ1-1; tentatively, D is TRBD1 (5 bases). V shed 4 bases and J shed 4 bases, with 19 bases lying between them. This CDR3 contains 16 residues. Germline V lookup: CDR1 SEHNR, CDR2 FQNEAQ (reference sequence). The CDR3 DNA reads TGTGCCAGCAGCTACCGACCAACAGGTCGGAGCACTGAAGCTTTCTTT. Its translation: CASSYRPTGRSTEAFF.

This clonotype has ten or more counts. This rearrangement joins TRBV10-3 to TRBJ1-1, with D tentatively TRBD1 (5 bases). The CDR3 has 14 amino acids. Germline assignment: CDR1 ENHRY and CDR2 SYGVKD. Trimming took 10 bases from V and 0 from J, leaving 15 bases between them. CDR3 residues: CATHRAGMNTEAFF. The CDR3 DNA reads TGTGCCACCCACCGGGCAGGGATGAACACTGAAGCTTTCTTT.

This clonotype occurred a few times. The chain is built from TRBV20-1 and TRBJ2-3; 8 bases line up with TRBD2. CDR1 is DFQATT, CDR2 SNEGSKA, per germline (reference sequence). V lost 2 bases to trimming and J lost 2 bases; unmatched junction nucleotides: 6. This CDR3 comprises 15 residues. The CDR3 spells CSARNTGGSTDTQYF. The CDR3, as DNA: TGCAGTGCTAGAAACACGGGAGGGTCCACAGATACGCAGTATTTT.

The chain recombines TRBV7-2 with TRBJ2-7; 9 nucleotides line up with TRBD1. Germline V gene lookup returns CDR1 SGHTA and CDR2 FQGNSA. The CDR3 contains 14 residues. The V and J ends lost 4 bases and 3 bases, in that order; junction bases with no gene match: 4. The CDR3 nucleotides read TGTGCCAGCAGCTGGGGACAGGGTAGCTACGAGCAGTACTTC. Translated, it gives CASSWGQGSYEQYF.